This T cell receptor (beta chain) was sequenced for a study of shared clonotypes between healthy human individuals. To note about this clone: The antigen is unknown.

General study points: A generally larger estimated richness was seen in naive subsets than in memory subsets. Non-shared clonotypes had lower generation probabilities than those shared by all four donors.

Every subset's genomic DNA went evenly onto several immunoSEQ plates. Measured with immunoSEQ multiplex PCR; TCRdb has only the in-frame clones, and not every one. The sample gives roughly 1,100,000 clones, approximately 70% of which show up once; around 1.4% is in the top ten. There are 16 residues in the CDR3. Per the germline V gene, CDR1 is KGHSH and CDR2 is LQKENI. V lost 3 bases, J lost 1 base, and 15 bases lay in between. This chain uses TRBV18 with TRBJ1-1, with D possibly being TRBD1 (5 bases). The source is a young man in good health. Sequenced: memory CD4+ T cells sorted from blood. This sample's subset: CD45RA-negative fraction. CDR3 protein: CASSPPGTAGNTEAFF. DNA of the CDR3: TGTGCCAGCTCACCGCCCGGGACCGCAGGGAACACTGAAGCTTTCTTT.